Included here is one TCR beta chain sequence, with context. Its antigen remains unidentified. Libraries were prepared by immunoSEQ multiplex PCR; TCRdb keeps only in-frame clonotypes and omits some of them. The repertoire holds about 76,000 clones, with about 87% as singletons. The data derive from a study of OX40 agonist ivuxolimab in advanced cancers. Study-wide results and caveats: CD8+ T cells were the subset that, on average, had more expanded clones than CD4+.

This CDR3 is 13 amino acids long. The germline V and J ends were trimmed by 2 bases and 0 bases, with 4 bases remaining between them. CDR1 and CDR2 from the germline V gene are GTSNPN and SVGIG (reference sequence). This sequence originates from an adult with an advanced solid tumor such as melanoma, head and neck, liver or kidney cancer. The sample consisted of CD4+ or CD8+ T cells sorted from blood, taken in a trial of the OX40 agonist ivuxolimab. The chain couples TRBV30 to TRBJ1-4; D not resolved. CDR3 loop: CAWSRTTNEKLFF. The CDR3 DNA follows: TGTGCCTGGAGTCGGACAACTAATGAAAAACTGTTTTTT.